Presented here are 16 T cell receptor beta chains from one specimen sequenced in a study of OX40 agonist ivuxolimab in advanced cancers. Assay used: immunoSEQ multiplex PCR; TCRdb lists only in-frame clones, some missing. The table includes tens of thousands of clones, 90% detected once. Sequenced here: CD4+ or CD8+ T cells sorted from blood, sampled in a trial of the OX40 agonist ivuxolimab. The receptors stem from an adult with an advanced solid tumor such as melanoma, head and neck, liver or kidney cancer.

This clone was recorded only once. The chain is built from TRBV6-5 and TRBJ2-5; possibly TRBD2 for D (6 bases). V was pared by 0 bases and J by 5 bases, with 16 bases between. Germline lookup yields CDR1 MNHEY and CDR2 SVGAGI. CDR3 length equals 16 residues. The DNA for the CDR3 is TGTGCCAGCAGTTACTCGTACCCATTGGAGGGCGAGACCCAGTACTTC. Translated, it gives CASSYSYPLEGETQYF.

CDR3 region: CASSQLAEQFF. In DNA form, the CDR3 reads TGTGCCAGCTCACAACTAGCGGAGCAGTTCTTC. This rearrangement joins TRBV18 to TRBJ2-1, with 7 nucleotides matching TRBD2. Germline CDR1 reads KGHSH; CDR2 reads LQKENI. The trim removed 4 bases at V and 10 bases at J, leaving 1 base unmatched. The CDR3 length is 11 residues. Drawing the rest from reference TRBV18 and TRBJ2-1, the complete variable domain is NAGVMQNPRHLVRRRGQEARLRCSPMKGHSHVYWYRQLPEEGLKFMVYLQKENIIDESGMPKERFSAEFPKEGPSILRIQQVVRGDSAAYFCASSQLAEQFFGPGTRLTVL.

This clone was seen once. The CDR3 reads CASSLGGARVYEQYF. The CDR3 bases are TGTGCCAGCAGCTTAGGGGGGGCTCGGGTCTACGAGCAGTACTTC. The V and J genes are TRBV13 and TRBJ2-7, with D possibly TRBD1 on 6 matching bases. CDR1 PRHDT and CDR2 FYEKMQ come from the germline V gene (reference sequence). V was shortened by 0 bases and J by 3 bases, with 12 bases between the two germline ends. There are 15 residues in the CDR3.

The chain couples TRBV6-1 to TRBJ1-5; the D is unclear. V was pared by 6 bases and J by 0 bases, with 12 bases between. The CDR3 has 15 residues. Germline V gene lookup returns CDR1 MNHNS and CDR2 SASEGT. CDR3 sequence reads: CASSGLVASNQPQHF. In nucleotides, the CDR3 is TGTGCCAGCAGCGGACTCGTAGCTAGCAATCAGCCCCAGCATTTT.

The chain recombines TRBV18 with TRBJ1-2; the match to TRBD1 covers 8 bases. Germline loops: CDR1 KGHSH, CDR2 LQKENI. This CDR3 region has 15 residues. Trimming took 3 bases from V and 3 from J; bases not matched to a gene: 6. DNA for the CDR3: TGTGCCAGCTCACCGGGACAGGACGAGGACTATGGCTACACCTTC. It codes for CASSPGQDEDYGYTF.

With regard to this clone: Just one base apart from a much larger clone, this may be a read error. J is TRBJ1-2 and V is TRBV28; 9 bases align to TRBD1. Germline V CDR1 and CDR2: MDHEN, SYDVKM. V lost 6 bases to trimming and J lost 7 bases; unmatched junction nucleotides: 6. There are 13 residues in the CDR3. CDR3 sequence reads: CASRNTGGFGYTF. The CDR3 DNA reads as TGTGCCAGCAGGAATACAGGGGGCTTTGGCTACACCTTC.

This chain uses TRBV5-1 with TRBJ2-1; TRBD2 agrees at 10 bases. CDR3 length: 19 residues. Germline V gene lookup returns CDR1 SGHRS and CDR2 YFSETQ. V lost 5 bases to trimming and J lost 1 base; unmatched junction nucleotides: 15. Here the CDR3 reads CASRASGPSGSLSYNEQFF. The CDR3 nucleotides are TGCGCCAGCAGGGCCTCGGGGCCTAGCGGGAGTTTGTCCTACAATGAGCAGTTCTTC.

The rearrangement joins TRBV4-1 to TRBJ1-2; D is undetermined. This CDR3 has 14 amino acids. Germline V gene sequence: CDR1 MGHRA, CDR2 YSYEKL. The V and J ends lost 1 base and 8 bases respectively, with 14 bases between them. The CDR3 here is CASSQVQTPGGYTF. CDR3 DNA sequence: TGCGCCAGCAGCCAAGTTCAGACCCCGGGGGGCTACACCTTC.

The CDR3 is CASSSSGAAGSSYEQYF. For the CDR3, the DNA is TGTGCCAGCAGCTCCTCGGGGGCGGCGGGGAGTTCCTACGAGCAGTACTTC. The chain carries TRBV7-9 and TRBJ2-7; the D call may be TRBD1 or TRBD2 (6 bases each). Germline V gives CDR1 SEHNR, CDR2 FQNEAQ (reference sequence). This CDR3 contains 17 residues. V lost 4 bases and J lost 1, with 20 bases in between.

The V gene is TRBV2, the J gene TRBJ1-2; D uncertain. The V end was cut by 8 bases, the J end by 0 bases, with 10 bases between. CDR1 is SNHLY, CDR2 FYNNEI, per germline. The CDR3 extends over 13 amino acids. This CDR3 reads CASEWTSNYGYTF. The CDR3 DNA reads as TGTGCCAGCGAATGGACCTCTAACTATGGCTACACCTTC.

This clone occurred once. V usage is TRBV19 and J usage is TRBJ2-1; 10 bases line up with TRBD2. The V gene end was trimmed by 6 bases and the J gene end by 5 bases; junction bases not matched to a gene: 10. The CDR3 runs 16 residues. Germline CDR1 and CDR2: LNHDA and SQIVND (reference sequence). CDR3 sequence reads: CASSNPSSGRNNEQFF. CDR3 DNA sequence: TGTGCCAGTAGCAACCCGTCTAGCGGGAGAAACAATGAGCAGTTCTTC.

The gene calls are TRBV5-1 and TRBJ1-1; TRBD1 might be the D (6 bases). CDR1 is SGHRS, CDR2 YFSETQ, per germline. The CDR3 runs to 15 residues. V gave up 2 bases and J gave up 6 bases, with 17 bases separating them. DNA of the CDR3: TGCGCCAGCAGCTTCCTGGCAGGGGCTGGCTCTGAAGCTTTCTTT. As protein: CASSFLAGAGSEAFF. The full variable domain, with the rest looked up from reference TRBV5-1 and TRBJ1-1, is KAGVTQTPRYLIKTRGQQVTLSCSPISGHRSVSWYQQTPGQGLQFLFEYFSETQRNKGNFPGRFSGRQFSNSRSEMNVSTLELGDSALYLCASSFLAGAGSEAFFGQGTRLTVV.

The rearrangement joins TRBV6-5 to TRBJ2-3; TRBD2 matches 9 bases. From germline, CDR1 is MNHEY and CDR2 SVGAGI. This CDR3 region has 14 residues. V shed 4 bases, J shed 1 base, and the junction held 0 bases outside the gene matches. CDR3 DNA sequence: TGTGCCAGCAGTTGGACTAGCGGCACAGATACGCAGTATTTT. This sequence encodes CASSWTSGTDTQYF.

V and J are TRBV7-6 and TRBJ1-1, with unresolved D. Germline V CDR1 and CDR2: SGHVS, FNYEAQ. V lost 5 bases and J lost 1, with 11 bases in between. CDR3 length: 14 amino acids. This CDR3 is CASSPGSPNTEAFF. The CDR3 DNA is TGTGCCAGCAGCCCCGGGAGTCCGAACACTGAAGCTTTCTTT.

This clone was observed a handful of times. The V gene is TRBV4-1, the J gene TRBJ2-4, with D maybe TRBD1 (6 bases). Germline CDR1 MGHRA, CDR2 YSYEKL. Trimming took off 1 base at V and 7 bases at J, with 23 bases between the two ends. The CDR3 totals 18 residues. The DNA of the CDR3 is TGCGCCAGCAGCCAAGGGGGTCGCGGCAGGGGTGAAGGTAACATTCAGTACTTC. This sequence encodes CASSQGGRGRGEGNIQYF.

This clone has only one observation. J is TRBJ1-5 and V is TRBV30, with a tentative D call TRBD1 (5 bases). The germline V gene encodes CDR1 GTSNPN and CDR2 SVGIG (reference sequence). There are 14 residues in the CDR3. Trimming removed 0 bases at V and 9 bases at J, with 15 bases between. The CDR3 DNA sequence: TGTGCCTGGAGTGTAGGGACCGCGCTCTGGCCCCAGCATTTT. This encodes CAWSVGTALWPQHF.